One sample yielded the 20 T cell receptor beta chains listed below, sequenced in a study of T cell responses to AZD1222 COVID-19 vaccine. Sequencing used immunoSEQ multiplex PCR; TCRdb keeps in-frame clones, though not all of them. Here the sample spans approximately 80,000 clones, roughly 88% being singletons. Sample: peripheral blood, taken 28 days after the second AZD1222 dose. The source of these receptors is an adult who received the AZD1222 COVID-19 vaccine.

The V gene is TRBV12-3 or TRBV12-4, the J gene TRBJ1-1; possible D gene TRBD1, 6 bases. Trimming took 3 bases from V and 5 from J, leaving 10 bases between them. The CDR3 loop spans 13 amino acids. The CDR3 loop reads CASSFTGRTEAFF. The DNA for the CDR3 is TGTGCCAGCAGTTTTACAGGGCGGACTGAAGCTTTCTTT.

The chain combines TRBV5-8 with TRBJ1-5, with TRBD1 as a possible D gene (5 bases). The V gene lost 4 bases and the J gene lost 5 bases, with 16 bases spanning the gap. CDR1 is SGHTS, CDR2 YDEGEE, per germline. There are 15 residues in the CDR3. CDR3 in DNA: TGTGCCAGCAGCGGAGGGCAGGGTTCCTATCAGCCCCAGCATTTT. It encodes CASSGGQGSYQPQHF.

V usage is TRBV7-3 and J usage is TRBJ1-1; TRBD1 might be the D (5 bases). CDR1 and CDR2 from the germline V gene are SGHTA and FQGTGA. The length of the CDR3 is 15 residues. Trimming shortened V by 5 bases and J by 1 base, and 14 bases separated the two germline ends. CDR3 amino acids: CASSPNRGTNTEAFF. The CDR3 bases are TGTGCCAGCAGCCCCAACCGGGGGACGAACACTGAAGCTTTCTTT.

This chain uses TRBV28 with TRBJ1-5; the D is unclear. The length of the CDR3 is 14 residues. The germline V gene encodes CDR1 MDHEN and CDR2 SYDVKM. V lost 6 bases and J 2 bases, leaving 11 bases between the germline ends. CDR3 DNA: TGTGCCAGCAGGTTCGGTGGGGGCAATCAGCCCCAGCATTTT. This gives the protein CASRFGGGNQPQHF.

The gene calls are TRBV10-2 and TRBJ1-2; D is perhaps TRBD1 (6 bases). There are 13 residues in the CDR3. Looked up from germline, CDR1 is WSHSY and CDR2 is SAAADI. Between the trimmed V and J ends, which lost 6 bases and 4 bases, there was a span of 12 bases. CDR3 sequence reads: CASSEQGSYGYTF. CDR3 nucleotides: TGCGCCAGCAGCGAACAGGGATCCTATGGCTACACCTTC.

Here the CDR3 reads CATSRDMRDSYEQYF. The CDR3 bases are TGTGCCACCAGCAGAGATATGCGGGACAGCTACGAGCAGTACTTC. V usage is TRBV15 and J usage is TRBJ2-7, with D possibly matching TRBD1 (7 bases). The CDR3 runs to 15 residues. Germline V CDR1 and CDR2: LNHNV, YYDKDF (reference sequence). V gave up 0 bases and J gave up 3 bases, with 12 bases separating them.

This chain joins TRBV9 and TRBJ1-2; 8 nucleotides match TRBD1. Germline CDR1 and CDR2: SGDLS and YYNGEE. J lost 4 bases, V lost 2 bases, and 4 bases had no gene match. This CDR3 is built from 14 residues. CDR3 sequence (DNA): TGTGCCAGCAGCGTGGGCAGGGGGCCCTATGGCTACACCTTC. Amino acids: CASSVGRGPYGYTF.

The CDR3 region has the DNA TGTGCCAGCAGCCAAGCAGGGACTAGCGGGAGGGGCGGGGAGCTGTTTTTT. It yields the protein CASSQAGTSGRGGELFF. This sequence joins TRBV4-2 and TRBJ2-2; 16 bases fit TRBD2. The trim removed 1 base at V and 7 bases at J, leaving 3 bases unmatched. Germline CDR1 reads LGHNA; CDR2 reads YNFKEQ. The CDR3 consists of 17 residues.

The chain combines TRBV7-9 with TRBJ2-7; TRBD2 matches at 7 bases. Germline CDR1 SEHNR, CDR2 FQNEAQ (reference sequence). Trimming cost V 3 bases and J 6 bases; bases outside gene matches: 8. This CDR3 region has 14 residues. CDR3 in amino acids: CASSLGGSGGEQYF. In nucleotides, the CDR3 is TGTGCCAGCAGCTTGGGCGGGAGCGGTGGCGAGCAGTACTTC.

V is TRBV3-1 (or the pseudogene TRBV3-2) and J is TRBJ2-1; 10 nucleotides align to TRBD2. CDR1 and CDR2 (germline): LGHDT, YNNKEL (reference sequence). The junction had 5 bases not matched to a gene; V was cut back by 3 bases and J by 0 bases. The CDR3 is made up of 17 amino acids. DNA for the CDR3: TGTGCCAGCAGCCAGGGGCCTAGCGGGAGCTCCTACAATGAGCAGTTCTTC. It encodes CASSQGPSGSSYNEQFF.

V gene TRBV19 combines with J gene TRBJ2-1, with 13 bases lining up with TRBD2. The CDR3 is made up of 14 amino acids. Germline trimming cut 9 bases from V and 9 bases from J; bases unmatched to any gene: 8. Germline assignment: CDR1 LNHDA and CDR2 SQIVND (reference sequence). The CDR3 sequence is CASRTSGSVSEQFF. The DNA for the CDR3 is TGTGCCAGCAGGACTAGCGGGAGTGTCAGTGAGCAGTTCTTC.

The rearrangement uses TRBV7-2 and TRBJ2-5, with TRBD1 identical over 10 bases. The V gene end was trimmed by 4 bases and the J gene end by 9 bases; junction bases not matched to a gene: 5. Per the germline V gene, CDR1 is SGHTA and CDR2 is FQGNSA. This CDR3 is 13 amino acids long. This chain's CDR3 is CASSSDRGRPQYF. Here the CDR3 DNA reads TGTGCCAGCAGCTCGGACAGGGGGAGGCCCCAGTACTTC.

V is TRBV7-9 and J is TRBJ2-5; D ambiguous. The CDR3 spans 13 residues. Trimming took 4 bases from V and 4 from J, leaving 10 bases between them. Germline V lookup: CDR1 SEHNR, CDR2 FQNEAQ (reference sequence). CDR3 sequence reads: CASSYVGTETQYF. The DNA of the CDR3 is TGTGCCAGCAGCTATGTGGGAACAGAGACCCAGTACTTC.

The V and J genes are TRBV7-9 and TRBJ2-5; 7 bases map to TRBD1. This CDR3 comprises 13 residues. With V trimmed by 5 bases and J by 5 bases, 5 bases remained unmatched. Germline-derived CDR1 and CDR2 are SEHNR and FQNEAQ (reference sequence). CDR3 in amino acids: CASSHLQGETQYF. As DNA, the CDR3 is TGTGCCAGCAGCCACTTACAGGGGGAGACCCAGTACTTC.

V is TRBV7-2 and J is TRBJ1-2; a possible D gene is TRBD1 (6 bases). Germline CDR1 and CDR2: SGHTA and FQGNSA. This CDR3 has 16 residues. The ends were cut back, 4 bases at V and 3 bases at J, with 18 bases in the middle. CDR3 coding DNA: TGTGCCAGCAGCTCACCTAGGGGGGGGCGTTACTATGGCTACACCTTC. Its protein is CASSSPRGGRYYGYTF. Supplemented by reference TRBV7-2 and TRBJ1-2, the full variable domain reads GAGVSQSPSNKVTEKGKDVELRCDPISGHTALYWYRQSLGQGLEFLIYFQGNSAPDKSGLPSDRFSAERTGGSVSTLTIQRTQQEDSAVYLCASSSPRGGRYYGYTFGSGTRLTVV.

This clone occurred once. The genes are TRBV6-2 or TRBV6-3 and TRBJ1-5, with 7 bases that match TRBD1. The CDR3 extends over 15 amino acids. Germline V gene sequence: CDR1 MNHEY, CDR2 SVGEGT. V lost 2 bases to trimming and J lost 5 bases; unmatched junction nucleotides: 6. The CDR3 is CASSYVRGGDQPQHF. The CDR3 DNA follows: TGTGCCAGCAGTTACGTCAGAGGGGGCGATCAGCCCCAGCATTTT.

The chain employs TRBV20-1 and TRBJ2-1; 10 positions match TRBD2. This CDR3 has 14 residues. V gave up 3 bases and J gave up 8 bases; unmatched junction bases: 7. Germline V gene lookup returns CDR1 DFQATT and CDR2 SNEGSKA (reference sequence). The CDR3 bases are TGCAGTGCTAGTGGGCCTAGCGGGAGCGATGAGCAGTTCTTC. Translating it yields CSASGPSGSDEQFF.

The rearrangement links TRBV7-9 to TRBJ1-2; D gene ambiguous. The CDR3 has 14 amino acids. Germline V gene lookup returns CDR1 SEHNR and CDR2 FQNEAQ (reference sequence). V was shortened by 2 bases and J by 4 bases, with 11 bases between the two germline ends. DNA for the CDR3: TGTGCCAGCAGCTTAAGCGGGCGGCTCTATGGCTACACCTTC. It codes for CASSLSGRLYGYTF.

The chain is built from TRBV10-3 and TRBJ2-7, with TRBD2 matching 10 bases. The germline V gene encodes CDR1 ENHRY and CDR2 SYGVKD. The CDR3 consists of 15 residues. The V gene end was trimmed by 6 bases and the J gene end by 6 bases; junction bases not matched to a gene: 11. DNA of the CDR3: TGTGCCATCAGAAAGACAACTAGCGGGATAATCGAGCAGTACTTC. Protein sequence: CAIRKTTSGIIEQYF.

The chain is built from TRBV7-9 and TRBJ2-3; 10 bases map to TRBD2. V shed 6 bases and J 3 bases; nucleotides not matched to a gene: 9. CDR1 is SEHNR, CDR2 FQNEAQ, per germline (reference sequence). The CDR3 contains 16 residues. DNA of the CDR3: TGTGCCAGCAGATCCAGCGGGAGGGCCCGGACAGATACGCAGTATTTT. Translated: CASRSSGRARTDTQYF.